Below are 14 T cell receptor beta chains sequenced from a single sample in a study of blood T cell repertoires in COVID-19. This table comes from immunoSEQ multiplex PCR, and its TCRdb copy is limited to in-frame clones, with some not included. The sample contains 200,000 to 300,000 clones, 65% to 85% of which appear only once. Sequencing was performed on peripheral blood. The receptor source for this set is a man aged 35 to 55 with acute or convalescent COVID-19.

V gene TRBV18 combines with J gene TRBJ2-7, with 14 bases aligning to TRBD2. The germline V gene encodes CDR1 KGHSH and CDR2 LQKENI. J gave up 9 bases and V 3 bases, and 4 bases lay outside the gene matches. The CDR3 covers 14 residues. The CDR3 region is CASSPGTSGSWQYF. CDR3 bases: TGTGCCAGCTCACCCGGGACTAGCGGGAGTTGGCAGTACTTC.

The sample holds one count of this clone. The gene calls are TRBV25-1 and TRBJ2-4, with 8 bases fitting TRBD2. Germline values: CDR1 MGHDK, CDR2 SYGVNS. V shed 6 bases and J 8 bases; nucleotides not matched to a gene: 3. The CDR3 is made up of 12 amino acids. The CDR3, as DNA: TGTGCCAGCAGAAACGGGGGGGACATTCAGTACTTC. Encoded protein: CASRNGGDIQYF.

The V gene is TRBV7-2, the J gene TRBJ2-1, with 8 bases lining up with TRBD2. The CDR3 covers 17 residues. Unmatched junction bases numbered 12, after V lost 4 bases and J lost 4 bases. In germline, CDR1 is SGHTA, CDR2 FQGNSA. The CDR3 nucleotides read TGTGCCAGCAGCTCGTCGTTTTGGCGGGAGGAGTACAATGAGCAGTTCTTC. Translating it yields CASSSSFWREEYNEQFF. Based on the CDR3 plus reference TRBV7-2 and TRBJ2-1, the full variable domain is GAGVSQSPSNKVTEKGKDVELRCDPISGHTALYWYRQSLGQGLEFLIYFQGNSAPDKSGLPSDRFSAERTGGSVSTLTIQRTQQEDSAVYLCASSSSFWREEYNEQFFGPGTRLTVL.

The J gene is TRBJ1-1, the V gene TRBV9; no reliable D call. Germline V gene data show CDR1 as SGDLS and CDR2 as YYNGEE. This CDR3 is 12 amino acids long. V gave up 2 bases and J gave up 3 bases, with 5 bases separating them. CDR3 DNA: TGTGCCAGCAGCGTGAGGGACACTGAAGCTTTCTTT. Amino acids: CASSVRDTEAFF.

The V gene is TRBV5-6, the J gene TRBJ2-5; D is undetermined. Trimming pared 4 bases from V and 4 bases from J, leaving 14 bases between. Per germline, CDR1 SGHDT and CDR2 YYEEEE. The CDR3 loop spans 14 amino acids. The CDR3 sequence: CASSPVGFPETQYF. The CDR3 nucleotides are TGTGCCAGCAGCCCGGTCGGGTTTCCAGAGACCCAGTACTTC.

This clone came up once. V and J are TRBV6-1 and TRBJ1-6; TRBD1 might be the D (6 bases). Germline CDR1 is MNHNS and CDR2 is SASEGT. This CDR3 has 17 amino acids. V was shortened by 3 bases and J by 14 bases, with 26 bases between the two germline ends. The CDR3 DNA follows: TGTGCCAGCAGTGACAACTACCGTGGACAGTTTTCTTCGACCCTCCACTTT. This gives the protein CASSDNYRGQFSSTLHF.

About this clone: Because the CDR3 is missing its conserved closing phenylalanine or tryptophan, this is likely a read error. The limits of the CDR3 on the DNA are not certain, so only TCRdb's listed CDR3 is given. This chain connects TRBV19 to TRBJ2-2; the table's D call, TRBD2, has no DNA check behind it. Germline V gene sequence: CDR1 LNHDA, CDR2 SQIVND (reference sequence). The CDR3 extends over 9 residues, inclusive of both ends. CDR3 protein: CASSSGILG.

CDR3 nucleotide sequence: TGTGCCAGCAGCTTAGGCGGACAAACGAACACTGAAGCTTTCTTT. Translating it yields CASSLGGQTNTEAFF. J is TRBJ1-1 and V is TRBV7-9, with a possible D match to TRBD1 (5 bases). This CDR3 is 15 amino acids long. The V gene's germline CDR1 is SEHNR and CDR2 FQNEAQ (reference sequence). The germline V and J ends were trimmed by 1 base and 1 base, with 10 bases remaining between them.

CDR3 residues: CASSWDREDTEAFF. CDR3 nucleotide sequence: TGTGCCAGCAGCTGGGACAGGGAGGACACTGAAGCTTTCTTT. The J gene is TRBJ1-1, the V gene TRBV7-2, with 9 bases aligning to TRBD1. This CDR3 contains 14 residues. From germline, CDR1 is SGHTA and CDR2 FQGNSA. J lost 3 bases, V lost 4 bases, and 3 bases had no gene match.

This clone was counted a single time. V gene TRBV6-5 combines with J gene TRBJ1-6, with D possibly TRBD1 on 5 matching bases. V lost 5 bases and J 7 bases, leaving 9 bases between the germline ends. CDR3 length: 13 residues. Germline V gives CDR1 MNHEY, CDR2 SVGAGI. The CDR3 coding sequence is TGTGCCAGCAGTAATTCAGGGAATTCACCCCTCCACTTT. Protein product: CASSNSGNSPLHF.

J is TRBJ2-1 and V is TRBV2; TRBD2 matches at 8 bases. V lost 7 bases, J lost 7 bases, and 6 bases stayed unmatched. The germline CDR1 and CDR2 sequences are SNHLY and FYNNEI. The CDR3 runs 13 residues. CDR3 sequence: CASKRERGNEQFF. For the CDR3, the DNA is TGTGCCAGCAAGCGGGAGAGGGGGAATGAGCAGTTCTTC.

CDR3 protein: CASSIIGDSGNTIYF. CDR3 nucleotides: TGTGCCAGTAGTATTATCGGGGACTCTGGAAACACCATATATTTT. The V call is TRBV19, the J call TRBJ1-3; no reliable D call. The CDR3 covers 15 residues. CDR1 is LNHDA and CDR2 is SQIVND in the germline V gene (reference sequence). V was shortened by 3 bases and J by 0 bases, with 9 bases between the two germline ends.

Only a few counts were recorded for this clone. The chain joins TRBV11-1 to TRBJ2-6, with TRBD1 matching over 8 bases. V dropped 5 bases and J dropped 2; count of bases not matched to a gene: 2. Germline V lookup: CDR1 SGHAT, CDR2 FQDESV (reference sequence). CDR3 length: 15 amino acids. The CDR3, as DNA: TGTGCCAGCAGCCGGGGACAGGCTGGGGCCAACGTCCTGACTTTC. Its translation is CASSRGQAGANVLTF.

This clone was seen only once. This chain uses TRBV19 with TRBJ2-2; possible D gene TRBD1, 5 bases. The germline V gene has CDR1 LNHDA and CDR2 SQIVND (reference sequence). This CDR3 spans 15 amino acids. Trimming left V 10 bases short and J 5 bases short, with 20 bases between. The CDR3 is CATSEPRGETGELFF. The CDR3, as DNA: TGTGCCACTTCCGAACCTAGGGGCGAGACCGGGGAGCTGTTTTTT.